This T cell receptor beta chain emerged from a study of blood T cell repertoires in COVID-19. On the study more broadly: Acute and convalescent COVID-19 specimens originated in the United States, Italy and Spain. In each case, the material was cDNA or gDNA derived from T cells, B-cell-depleted T cells, or PBMCs.

V gave up 3 bases and J gave up 3 bases, with 17 bases separating them. The CDR3 runs to 16 residues. CDR1 and CDR2 (germline): MDHEN, SYDVKM. In the original analysis: Reference gene primer amplification gave estimated nucleated cell counts. Repertoires were generated with immunoSEQ multiplex PCR, while TCRdb's copy carries only in-frame clones and drops some. Clone size and V and J calls were adopted from that table, with D and trimming inferred from the DNA. The data contain about 45,000 clones, 82% of them singletons. The source material was peripheral blood. This receptor was taken from a human donor in a cohort sampled during active COVID-19. The chain employs TRBV28 and TRBJ1-1; no clear D. CDR3: CASSFPFEGLDTEAFF. CDR3 DNA sequence: TGTGCCAGCAGTTTCCCCTTTGAGGGTCTGGACACTGAAGCTTTCTTT.